Sequencing of this T cell receptor beta chain was carried out in a study of OX40 agonist ivuxolimab in advanced cancers. Study information: An anti-OX40 (CD134) antibody with agonistic activity, ivuxolimab, was administered to patients. Regarding the study as a whole: Low normalized T-cell clonal expansion was also seen in some nonresponders.

For this clone: The antigen is not known.

V was cut by 3 bases and J by 7 bases, with 12 bases left in between. CDR1 and CDR2 (germline): MNHNY, SVGAGI (reference sequence). The CDR3 has 14 amino acids. Libraries were prepared by immunoSEQ multiplex PCR; TCRdb keeps only in-frame clonotypes and omits some of them. Of about 58,000 clones detected, around 93% appear once; the ten largest clones hold 1.5% to 2%. This chain connects TRBV6-6 to TRBJ1-4; unclear D gene. This material consisted of CD4+ or CD8+ T cells sorted from blood, taken in a trial of the OX40 agonist ivuxolimab. This TCR came from an adult with an advanced solid tumor such as melanoma, head and neck, liver or kidney cancer. CDR3 DNA sequence: TGTGCCAGCAGTTATTTAGGCGGTAGTGAAAAACTGTTTTTT. Translation gives CASSYLGGSEKLFF.